This TCR beta chain emerged from a study of blood T cell repertoires in COVID-19. Trimming cost V 3 bases and J 9 bases; bases outside gene matches: 4. CDR3 size: 13 residues. CDR1 is KGHSY and CDR2 is FQNENV in the germline V gene. In the source study's methods: By means of reference gene primer amplification, nucleated cell counts were estimated. TCRdb's copy holds only in-frame clones and misses some; the assay was immunoSEQ multiplex PCR. V, J and clone size reflect that table, while D and trimming were determined from the DNA. This table has 94,000 or so clones, 88% appearing once. Sequences were obtained from peripheral blood. The rearrangement joins TRBV16 to TRBJ2-1; 8 bases match TRBD1. This clonotype originated in a woman of 80 years or more with active COVID-19. The CDR3 region is CASSQDRVREQFF. The CDR3 region has the DNA TGTGCCAGCAGCCAGGACAGGGTCCGTGAGCAGTTCTTC.